The 10 T cell receptor beta chains below were found in one sample sequenced in a study of post-analysis software for immune sequencing data. Study-wide points: Higher frequency in patients than in controls was seen for roughly five TRBV segments, with TRBV5-6, TRBV5-1 and TRBV20-1 among them.

Libraries were made from TCR beta cDNA, and they carried unique molecular identifiers. MiXCR, applied by TCRdb to the PCR reads, yields one record per CDR3 protein. The sample lists hundreds of thousands of distinct CDR3 sequences, just under 30% occurring once. Which antigens these TCRs recognize remains unknown. The sequenced sample consisted of blood. The receptors here all came from a girl aged 10 to 17 with multiple sclerosis.

This clonotype was seen ten or more times. This chain links TRBV5-1 with TRBJ2-5; a possible D gene is TRBD1 (6 bases). Germline values: CDR1 SGHRS, CDR2 YFSETQ. V shed 3 bases and J shed 11 bases, with 14 bases lying between them. CDR3 size: 12 residues. Here the CDR3 DNA reads TGCGCCAGCAGCTGGGGGCGGGCGGAGCAGTACTTC. This codes for CASSWGRAEQYF.

The CDR3 region has the DNA TGTGCCAGCAGCTTAGTAAGGAGGAACAACAATGAGCAGTTCTTC. Translated, it gives CASSLVRRNNNEQFF. This chain joins TRBV7-9 and TRBJ2-1; D possibly corresponds to TRBD2 (5 bases). This CDR3 comprises 15 residues. Germline V gene data show CDR1 as SEHNR and CDR2 as FQNEAQ (reference sequence). V was trimmed by 1 base and J by 5 bases, leaving 12 bases between them.

The chain links TRBV6-6 to TRBJ2-1, with 8 bases that match TRBD2. CDR1 and CDR2 (germline): MNHNY, SVGAGI (reference sequence). This CDR3 is 14 amino acids long. Trimming cost V 2 bases and J 9 bases; bases outside gene matches: 6. The CDR3: CASSYGTRLSEQFF. The DNA of the CDR3 is TGTGCCAGCAGTTACGGGACTAGATTGAGTGAGCAGTTCTTC.

The chain employs TRBV6-1 and TRBJ2-3, with D possibly TRBD1 on 5 matching bases. The CDR3 spans 15 residues. CDR1 and CDR2 from the germline V gene are MNHNS and SASEGT. V lost 8 bases to trimming and J lost 6 bases, with 21 bases between them. The CDR3 DNA is TGTGCCAGCGATGAAGGCTCCAGGGCCCTCGATACGCAGTATTTT. Its protein is CASDEGSRALDTQYF.

This clonotype was recorded a few times. V and J are TRBV4-1 and TRBJ1-5, with a possible D match to TRBD1 (6 bases). The CDR3 is 17 residues long. V shed 3 bases and J shed 3 bases, with 18 bases lying between them. Germline V gives CDR1 MGHRA, CDR2 YSYEKL. CDR3 DNA sequence: TGCGCCAGCAGCCAGGGGGGCGGGGGATCTCTCAATCAGCCCCAGCATTTT. This translates into CASSQGGGGSLNQPQHF.

The V gene is TRBV29-1, the J gene TRBJ2-5, with a tentative D call TRBD2 (6 bases). There are 14 residues in the CDR3. The V end was cut by 4 bases, the J end by 1 base, with 13 bases between. Germline V gene sequence: CDR1 SQVTM, CDR2 ANQGSEA. The CDR3 is CSVVGRGSQETQYF. CDR3 nucleotides: TGCAGCGTTGTCGGGAGAGGTTCCCAAGAGACCCAGTACTTC.

Within the sample, this clonotype is medium-sized. The chain has TRBV20-1 and TRBJ2-7; TRBD1 matches 7 bases. The CDR3 has 12 amino acids. CDR1 and CDR2 from the germline V gene are DFQATT and SNEGSKA (reference sequence). J gave up 2 bases and V 6 bases, and 4 bases lay outside the gene matches. CDR3 in amino acids: CSARTGPYEQYF. The CDR3 nucleotides read TGCAGTGCGCGGACAGGCCCCTACGAGCAGTACTTC.

This clonotype has only a few counts. The V and J genes are TRBV2 and TRBJ2-4; no clear D gene. CDR1 is SNHLY, CDR2 FYNNEI, per germline. CDR3 size: 11 residues. The V gene lost 7 bases and the J gene lost 8 bases, with 9 bases spanning the gap. CDR3 loop: CASNGGYIQYF. Written as DNA, the CDR3 is TGTGCCAGCAACGGCGGTTACATTCAGTACTTC.

This clonotype was counted a few times. V and J are TRBV29-1 and TRBJ1-1; a possible D gene is TRBD1 (5 bases). Trimming pared 3 bases from V and 4 bases from J, leaving 6 bases between. Germline CDR1 reads SQVTM; CDR2 reads ANQGSEA. The CDR3 covers 11 residues. In nucleotides, the CDR3 is TGCAGCGTTGACGGGGGCACTGAAGCTTTCTTT. Protein: CSVDGGTEAFF.

This clonotype has more than one count but fewer than ten. This chain uses TRBV5-6 with TRBJ2-1; TRBD2 aligns across 14 bases. Germline values: CDR1 SGHDT, CDR2 YYEEEE. Trimming removed 3 bases from V and 8 bases from J; junction bases left unmatched: 10. There are 17 residues in the CDR3. The DNA for the CDR3 is TGTGCCAGCAGCTCTAAACCCGGGACTAGCGGGGGCTATGAGCAGTTCTTC. It specifies CASSSKPGTSGGYEQFF.